Listed below are T cell receptor beta chains from one sample, sequenced in a study of blood T cell repertoires in COVID-19. Measured with immunoSEQ multiplex PCR; TCRdb has only the in-frame clones, and not every one. This table holds almost 200,000 clones, roughly nine tenths found once. Sequenced sample: PBMCs or T cells enriched from blood (not recorded which). Receptors were obtained from a woman younger than 30 who had recovered from COVID-19. Each CDR3 is given with its conserved first and last residue. D genes are given only for firm matches. Some rows mark clone size as missing; the rest say once, few, many or name a class of expanded clone.

D	size	V	J	CDR3	DNA
NA	NA	TRBV6-1	TRBJ2-7	CASSESTGPDYEQYF	TGTGCCAGCAGTGAAAGTACAGGCCCCGACTACGAGCAGTACTTC
TRBD2	NA	TRBV9	TRBJ2-3	CASSVGTSESTDTQYF	TGTGCCAGCAGCGTTGGGACTAGCGAAAGCACAGATACGCAGTATTTT
TRBD2	few	TRBV7-3	TRBJ2-3	CASSPNGLAGSDTQYF	TGTGCCAGCAGCCCAAACGGACTAGCGGGCTCAGATACGCAGTATTTT
TRBD1	NA	TRBV29-1	TRBJ2-2	CSVDPGQGTGELFF	TGCAGCGTGGATCCGGGACAGGGGACCGGGGAGCTGTTTTTT
NA	NA	TRBV9	TRBJ2-7	CASSVGGDPLDYEQYF	TGTGCCAGCAGCGTAGGGGGGGACCCCTTAGACTACGAGCAGTACTTC
TRBD2	NA	TRBV5-6	TRBJ2-7	CASSRHSGGAYEQYF	TGTGCCAGCAGCCGCCATAGCGGGGGGGCATACGAGCAGTACTTC
NA	once	TRBV5-6	TRBJ1-2	CASSDRDKVSYGYTF	TGTGCCAGCAGCGACCGGGACAAGGTTTCCTATGGCTACACCTTC
TRBD1	NA	TRBV7-8	TRBJ2-5	CASSLESGGAETQYF	TGTGCCAGCAGCTTAGAGTCAGGGGGCGCCGAGACCCAGTACTTC
TRBD2	NA	TRBV3-1/TRBV3-2	TRBJ2-3	CASSQEAGSTDTQYF	TGTGCCAGCAGCCAAGAAGCGGGAAGCACAGATACGCAGTATTTT
NA	NA	TRBV15	TRBJ2-3	CATGQATNTQYF	TGTGCCACCGGGCAGGCCACAAATACGCAGTATTTT
NA	NA	TRBV3-1/TRBV3-2	TRBJ1-2	CASSRQGYGYTF	TGTGCCAGCAGCCGACAAGGCTATGGCTACACCTTC
NA	NA	TRBV19	TRBJ1-5	CASHIGREGSNQPQHF	TGTGCCAGTCATATCGGCAGGGAGGGTAGCAATCAGCCCCAGCATTTT
NA	once	TRBV9	TRBJ2-3	CASSQFASTDTQYF	TGTGCCAGCAGCCAGTTCGCTAGCACAGATACGCAGTATTTT
TRBD1	NA	TRBV28	TRBJ1-2	CASSQGQGYGYTF	TGTGCCAGCAGTCAGGGACAGGGCTATGGCTACACCTTC
TRBD1	NA	TRBV9	TRBJ1-5	CASSVYRGRQPQHF	TGTGCCAGCAGCGTATACAGGGGCCGACAGCCCCAGCATTTT
NA	NA	TRBV29-1	TRBJ1-1	CSAFGDWNTEAFF	TGCAGCGCTTTTGGGGACTGGAACACTGAAGCTTTCTTT
NA	NA	TRBV30	TRBJ1-6	CAWSSTTASYNSPLHF	TGTGCCTGGAGTTCCACGACAGCCTCCTATAATTCACCCCTCCACTTT
TRBD1	NA	TRBV9	TRBJ1-3	CASSEGTGATSGNTIYF	TGTGCCAGCAGCGAAGGGACAGGGGCTACCTCTGGAAACACCATATATTTT
TRBD2	NA	TRBV30	TRBJ2-5	CAWSHGGGRETQYF	TGTGCCTGGAGCCACGGGGGGGGCCGGGAGACCCAGTACTTC
NA	NA	TRBV6-5	TRBJ2-1	CASSYAQVNNEQFF	TGTGCCAGCAGTTATGCACAGGTGAACAATGAGCAGTTCTTC
NA	NA	TRBV7-9	TRBJ1-6	CATTISPSEGNSPLHF	TGTGCCACCACAATTTCGCCCTCGGAGGGTAATTCACCCCTCCACTTT
TRBD1	NA	TRBV7-9	TRBJ1-6	CASSLGTGGDSPLHF	TGTGCCAGCAGCCTAGGGACAGGGGGGGACTCACCCCTCCACTTT
NA	NA	TRBV30	TRBJ2-6	CAWAFSGANVLTF	TGTGCCTGGGCGTTCTCTGGGGCCAACGTCCTGACTTTC
TRBD2	NA	TRBV9	TRBJ2-7	CASSLASGGDEQYF	TGTGCCAGCAGCCTCGCGAGCGGGGGAGACGAGCAGTACTTC
TRBD2	NA	TRBV2	TRBJ2-1	CASLKGSGGAWEQFF	TGTGCCAGCCTCAAAGGGAGCGGGGGGGCCTGGGAGCAGTTCTTC
TRBD1	NA	TRBV19	TRBJ1-5	CASTGGIVQPQHF	TGTGCCAGCACAGGGGGAATAGTTCAGCCCCAGCATTTT
TRBD1	NA	TRBV7-3	TRBJ1-2	CASRPGDSNYGYTF	TGTGCCAGCAGACCCGGGGACAGTAACTATGGCTACACCTTC
NA	few	TRBV10-3	TRBJ1-3	CAISGDSGNTIYF	TGTGCCATCAGTGGAGATTCTGGAAACACCATATATTTT
NA	NA	TRBV6-5	TRBJ2-5	CASSNRVEETQYF	TGTGCCAGCAGTAATCGAGTGGAAGAGACCCAGTACTTC
NA	NA	TRBV7-9	TRBJ1-1	CASRSTATGAEAFF	TGTGCCAGCAGATCTACAGCCACCGGGGCTGAAGCTTTCTTT
NA	NA	TRBV3-1/TRBV3-2	TRBJ1-1	CASSRERELYTEAFF	TGTGCCAGCAGCCGCGAGCGGGAGTTATACACTGAAGCTTTCTTT
NA	once	TRBV19	TRBJ1-3	CASHSRVGAGNTIYF	TGTGCCAGCCACTCCAGGGTCGGAGCTGGAAACACCATATATTTT
TRBD1	NA	TRBV29-1	TRBJ1-2	CSVEGTGVGYTF	TGCAGCGTTGAAGGGACAGGGGTTGGCTACACCTTC
NA	NA	TRBV5-1	TRBJ2-7	CASSNTGYSYEQYF	TGCGCCAGCAGTAACACAGGGTACTCCTACGAGCAGTACTTC
NA	NA	TRBV12-3/TRBV12-4	TRBJ2-1	CASSLQGLEQFF	TGTGCCAGCAGTTTACAGGGGCTTGAGCAGTTCTTC
NA	NA	TRBV19	TRBJ1-5	CASSIAGPQHF	TGTGCCAGTAGTATTGCAGGGCCCCAGCATTTT
TRBD1	once	TRBV10-3	TRBJ2-7	CAISQDREVDEQYF	TGTGCCATCAGCCAGGACAGGGAAGTAGACGAGCAGTACTTC
TRBD2	NA	TRBV7-6	TRBJ2-5	CASSATQGLAGETQYF	TGTGCCAGCAGCGCGACCCAGGGACTAGCGGGGGAGACCCAGTACTTC
TRBD1	NA	TRBV28	TRBJ2-2	CASGPTGALSSGELFF	TGTGCCAGCGGTCCAACAGGGGCCCTTTCCTCCGGGGAGCTGTTTTTT
NA	NA	TRBV13	TRBJ1-2	CATYGYTF	TGTGCCACATATGGCTACACCTTC
TRBD1	few	TRBV28	TRBJ1-5	CASSRDRETSQPQHF	TGTGCCAGCAGTCGGGACAGGGAAACTAGTCAGCCCCAGCATTTT
TRBD2	NA	TRBV28	TRBJ2-7	CASSPGGSRYEQYF	TGTGCCAGCAGCCCGGGGGGAAGTAGGTACGAGCAGTACTTC
NA	NA	TRBV30	TRBJ2-2	CAWTPLERVRTGELFF	TGTGCCTGGACCCCCCTAGAGCGGGTGAGGACCGGGGAGCTGTTTTTT
NA	NA	TRBV5-1	TRBJ1-2	CASSPETGGWNGYTF	TGCGCCAGCAGCCCAGAGACGGGGGGATGGAATGGCTACACCTTC
TRBD2	NA	TRBV24-1	TRBJ2-1	CATSLRGGNEQFF	TGTGCCACCAGTCTTCGGGGAGGGAATGAGCAGTTCTTC
NA	NA	TRBV30	TRBJ2-7	CAWSGAGTVPSYEQYF	TGTGCCTGGAGTGGGGCGGGGACAGTACCCTCCTACGAGCAGTACTTC
TRBD1	NA	TRBV27	TRBJ2-4	CASSFLPGTEAKNIQYF	TGTGCCAGCAGTTTCCTCCCGGGGACAGAAGCCAAAAACATTCAGTACTTC
NA	NA	TRBV6-5	TRBJ1-2	CASRPLTDRPYGYTF	TGTGCCAGCAGACCCCTCACCGACAGGCCCTATGGCTACACCTTC
NA	NA	TRBV30	TRBJ2-4	CAWSAQRDTVF	TGTGCCTGGAGTGCCCAAAGGGACACGGTTTTC
NA	NA	TRBV5-3	TRBJ1-6	CARSPTGGETYNSPLHF	TGTGCCAGAAGCCCAACCGGAGGAGAAACCTATAATTCACCCCTCCACTTT
NA	NA	TRBV6-1	TRBJ2-7	CASRGTERGFFSYEQYF	TGTGCCAGCCGTGGAACCGAGAGGGGGTTCTTCTCCTACGAGCAGTACTTC
NA	NA	TRBV21-1	TRBJ1-5	CASSMSQPQHF	TGTGCCAGCAGCATGTCGCAGCCCCAGCATTTT
NA	NA	TRBV18	TRBJ1-1	CASSPPWLRTEAFF	TGTGCCAGCTCACCACCTTGGCTTCGAACTGAAGCTTTCTTT
NA	NA	TRBV7-9	TRBJ1-1	CASSLGGSGREAFF	TGTGCCAGCAGCTTAGGTGGCAGCGGCAGGGAAGCTTTCTTT
TRBD1	once	TRBV9	TRBJ1-2	CASSVQMGQNYGYTF	TGTGCCAGCAGCGTACAGATGGGACAGAACTATGGCTACACCTTC